This TCR beta chain is drawn from a study of OX40 agonist ivuxolimab in advanced cancers. For the study at large: Hepatocellular carcinoma, melanoma, renal cell or head and neck cancer affected the dose-escalation patients. A history of anti-PD-1, anti-PD-L1 or anti-CTLA-4 therapy was acceptable, and approximately 40% had some.

Clones were sequenced by immunoSEQ multiplex PCR, and TCRdb holds only the in-frame ones, with some missing. Of some 35,000 clones listed, nearly 85% are singletons. Study results and caveats: Also present in some nonresponders was a low level of normalized T-cell clonal expansion.

Deletions cut 0 bases from V and 4 bases from J, with 13 bases between. Germline V gives CDR1 SGDLS, CDR2 YYNGEE. There are 15 residues in the CDR3. This clone was observed a few times. The antigen remains unidentified. Any history of autoimmune disease or systemic immunosuppression disqualified patients. The rearrangement uses TRBV9 and TRBJ1-1; unclear D gene. This TCR derives from an adult with an advanced solid tumor such as melanoma, head and neck, liver or kidney cancer. The material was CD4+ or CD8+ T cells sorted from blood, obtained in a trial of the OX40 agonist ivuxolimab. The CDR3 DNA follows: TGTGCCAGCAGCGTAGAAAAGGGCGGCGGCACTGAAGCTTTCTTT. Its translation is CASSVEKGGGTEAFF.